This section outlines one T cell receptor (beta chain) sequence together with its context. The data stem from a study of blood T cell repertoires in COVID-19. Overall study context: The United States, Italy and Spain were the sources of the acute and convalescent COVID-19 samples. PBMCs, B-cell-depleted T cells, or T cells provided the cDNA or gDNA that made up the material.

The length of the CDR3 is 15 residues. From germline, CDR1 is MNHEY and CDR2 SMNVEV (reference sequence). The J segment lost 8 bases and the V segment lost 6 bases, leaving 10 bases of the junction unmatched. Original handling: Amplification of reference gene primers provided the estimated nucleated cell counts. Libraries were prepared by immunoSEQ multiplex PCR; TCRdb keeps only in-frame clonotypes and omits some of them. From that table come the V and J calls and clone size; the DNA was used to work out D and trimming. The table has under 150,000 clones, 76% seen once; the top ten hold less than 4.5%.

V usage is TRBV27 and J usage is TRBJ2-2; 9 nucleotides match TRBD1. Sequencing was carried out using peripheral blood. The sequence derives from a man aged 60-69 years with acute or convalescent COVID-19. CDR3 bases: TGTGCCAGCAGCTACGGGACAGGGCTGACGGGGGAGCTGTTTTTT. As protein: CASSYGTGLTGELFF.